Presented here are 15 T cell receptor beta chains from one specimen sequenced in a study of cytomegalovirus exposure and HLA in healthy donors. This PCR relied on a set of 60 Vbeta primers and 13 Jbeta primers. Profiled with immunoSEQ multiplex PCR; TCRdb holds only in-frame clones, not every one. The sample contains around 150,000 clones, 87% of which appear only once. Sequencing used PBMCs. The receptors were sampled from a young woman in good health and CMV-seronegative.

The chain has TRBV18 and TRBJ2-6, with D uncertain. This CDR3 contains 18 residues. CDR1 and CDR2 (germline): KGHSH, LQKENI. Trimming took 0 bases from V and 0 from J, leaving 12 bases between them. The CDR3 sequence: CASSPPGQVHSGANVLTF. The CDR3 DNA reads as TGTGCCAGCTCACCACCGGGCCAGGTTCACTCTGGGGCCAACGTCCTGACTTTC.

The CDR3 DNA reads as TGTGCCAGCAGCTCCCCGGGACAGGGGGCTAAGGCTTTCTTT. As protein: CASSSPGQGAKAFF. The chain has TRBV11-3 and TRBJ1-1, with 12 positions matching TRBD1. This CDR3 spans 14 amino acids. The V gene's germline CDR1 is SGHNT and CDR2 YENEEA. After removal of 4 bases from V and 11 bases from J, the junction contained 8 bases not matched to a gene.

The chain links TRBV7-3 to TRBJ2-2; 9 bases align to TRBD2. Trimming cost V 5 bases and J 1 base; bases outside gene matches: 2. This CDR3 has 15 residues. The germline CDR1 and CDR2 sequences are SGHTA and FQGTGA. In DNA form, the CDR3 reads TGTGCCAGCAGCCCGACTAGCGGGAACACCGGGGAGCTGTTTTTT. The encoded protein is CASSPTSGNTGELFF.

This chain joins TRBV5-1 and TRBJ2-3; TRBD1 agrees at 8 bases. Germline lookup yields CDR1 SGHRS and CDR2 YFSETQ. The J segment lost 2 bases and the V segment lost 4 bases, leaving 9 bases of the junction unmatched. The CDR3 is 16 amino acids. CDR3 residues: CASSRPRDRPTDTQYF. As DNA, the CDR3 is TGCGCCAGCAGCCGACCACGGGACAGGCCCACAGATACGCAGTATTTT.

This clone occurred a few times. The chain employs TRBV19 and TRBJ1-2; D perhaps matches TRBD1 (5 bases). The CDR3 is 13 amino acids. The ends were cut back, 3 bases at V and 7 bases at J, with 12 bases in the middle. The germline V gene encodes CDR1 LNHDA and CDR2 SQIVND (reference sequence). The CDR3 sequence is CASSIGGNGGYTF. Written as DNA, the CDR3 is TGTGCCAGTAGTATCGGGGGAAATGGTGGCTACACCTTC.

The rearrangement uses TRBV18 and TRBJ2-6, with 7 bases that match TRBD1. This CDR3 has 17 amino acids. V was pared by 2 bases and J by 2 bases, with 6 bases of the junction left unmatched. Germline V gene data show CDR1 as KGHSH and CDR2 as LQKENI. The DNA for the CDR3 is TGTGCCAGCTCACCATCAGGGGGATTTCCTGGGGCCAACGTCCTGACTTTC. It translates to CASSPSGGFPGANVLTF. The entire variable domain, with the rest obtained from reference TRBV18 and TRBJ2-6, is as follows: NAGVMQNPRHLVRRRGQEARLRCSPMKGHSHVYWYRQLPEEGLKFMVYLQKENIIDESGMPKERFSAEFPKEGPSILRIQQVVRGDSAAYFCASSPSGGFPGANVLTFGAGSRLTVL.

The rearrangement uses TRBV5-5 and TRBJ1-1; maybe TRBD1 (6 bases). Trimming took off 1 base at V and 1 base at J, with 14 bases between the two ends. Germline CDR1 is SGHKS and CDR2 is YYEKEE (reference sequence). The CDR3 totals 16 residues. CDR3 sequence reads: CASSLQGRGGNTEAFF. The CDR3 DNA reads as TGTGCCAGCAGCTTGCAGGGGAGAGGTGGGAACACTGAAGCTTTCTTT. The full variable domain, with the rest looked up from reference TRBV5-5 and TRBJ1-1, is DAGVTQSPTHLIKTRGQQVTLRCSPISGHKSVSWYQQVLGQGPQFIFQYYEKEERGRGNFPDRFSARQFPNYSSELNVNALLLGDSALYLCASSLQGRGGNTEAFFGQGTRLTVV.

The V gene is TRBV30, the J gene TRBJ2-3; no reliable D call. This CDR3 comprises 15 residues. Germline loops: CDR1 GTSNPN, CDR2 SVGIG (reference sequence). Trimming pared 3 bases from V and 2 bases from J, leaving 15 bases between. In DNA, the CDR3 is TGTGCCTGGAGGGTAGGAGATTATTTCACAGATACGCAGTATTTT. Translating gives CAWRVGDYFTDTQYF.

The chain employs TRBV7-2 and TRBJ2-7; 12 bases match TRBD2. The CDR3 is 14 residues long. J gave up 6 bases and V 5 bases, and 5 bases lay outside the gene matches. Germline CDR1 SGHTA, CDR2 FQGNSA. The chain's CDR3 is CASSPGTSGSEQYF. As DNA, the CDR3 is TGTGCCAGCAGCCCGGGGACTAGCGGGTCCGAGCAGTACTTC.

CDR3 region: CASSRTGTYEQYF. The CDR3 region has the DNA TGTGCCAGCAGCCGGACAGGCACCTACGAGCAGTACTTC. The chain is built from TRBV6-5 and TRBJ2-7; 7 positions agree with TRBD1. J lost 2 bases, V lost 6 bases, and 4 bases had no gene match. The length of the CDR3 is 13 residues. The V gene's germline CDR1 is MNHEY and CDR2 SVGAGI.

The V gene is TRBV10-3, the J gene TRBJ1-2, with TRBD1 matching 9 bases. The V segment lost 7 bases and the J segment 4 bases; nucleotides outside the gene matches: 7. The CDR3 sequence is 14 residues long. The germline gives CDR1 ENHRY, CDR2 SYGVKD. The CDR3 sequence: CAITMGQGSYGYTF. The CDR3 nucleotides are TGTGCCATCACCATGGGACAGGGAAGCTATGGCTACACCTTC.

J is TRBJ2-1 and V is TRBV9, with 9 bases fitting TRBD2. In germline, CDR1 is SGDLS, CDR2 YYNGEE. Germline trimming cut 2 bases from V and 4 bases from J; bases unmatched to any gene: 7. This CDR3 is built from 16 residues. The CDR3 DNA sequence: TGTGCCAGCAGCGTTCTAGCGGGACTTCCGTACAATGAGCAGTTCTTC. It encodes CASSVLAGLPYNEQFF.

The genes are TRBV19 and TRBJ2-5, with 8 bases fitting TRBD2. After removal of 3 bases from V and 6 bases from J, the junction contained 6 bases not matched to a gene. Germline-derived CDR1 and CDR2 are LNHDA and SQIVND (reference sequence). The CDR3 has 14 residues. Here the CDR3 DNA reads TGTGCCAGTAGTATCTCGGGGGGGAGACAGACCCAGTACTTC. Its translation is CASSISGGRQTQYF.

This sequence joins TRBV19 and TRBJ2-4, with 8 bases identical to TRBD1. Germline CDR1 LNHDA, CDR2 SQIVND (reference sequence). This CDR3 has 15 amino acids. V was clipped by 4 bases and J by 8 bases; unmatched bases: 10. CDR3 protein: CASSTGGRGRDIQYF. CDR3 in DNA: TGTGCCAGTAGTACAGGGGGCCGGGGGAGAGACATTCAGTACTTC. The whole variable domain, filled in from reference TRBV19 and TRBJ2-4, reads DGGITQSPKYLFRKEGQNVTLSCEQNLNHDAMYWYRQDPGQGLRLIYYSQIVNDFQKGDIAEGYSVSREKKESFPLTVTSAQKNPTAFYLCASSTGGRGRDIQYFGAGTRLSVL.

This chain connects TRBV18 to TRBJ2-1; D is perhaps TRBD1 (5 bases). Germline CDR1 and CDR2: KGHSH and LQKENI. The V end was cut by 3 bases, the J end by 7 bases, with 13 bases between. This CDR3 has 14 amino acids. The CDR3 reads CASSPQVQGNEQFF. As DNA, the CDR3 is TGTGCCAGCTCACCGCAGGTGCAGGGTAATGAGCAGTTCTTC.